These 5 T cell receptor beta chains were all obtained from the same sample, sequenced in a study of T-cell memory formation after mild COVID-19. A single record per CDR3 protein comes from TCRdb applying MiXCR to the 5' RACE reads. The sample has hundreds of thousands of distinct CDR3 sequences, roughly 18% seen once; the top ten hold around 11%. Material: PBMCs or a T cell subset sorted from them (not recorded which). These receptors came from an adult woman who had mild COVID-19 (a few samples of this study predate the infection). Cell type and time point are not known.

The chain is built from TRBV18 and TRBJ2-1; 9 bases match TRBD2. Unmatched junction bases numbered 21, after V lost 5 bases and J lost 1 base. Germline V gene data show CDR1 as KGHSH and CDR2 as LQKENI. This CDR3 contains 21 residues. The CDR3 is CASSSAIGTSWRAESYNEQFF. The DNA for the CDR3 is TGTGCCAGCTCATCGGCGATCGGGACTAGCTGGAGGGCCGAGTCCTACAATGAGCAGTTCTTC. Drawing the rest from reference TRBV18 and TRBJ2-1, the complete variable domain is NAGVMQNPRHLVRRRGQEARLRCSPMKGHSHVYWYRQLPEEGLKFMVYLQKENIIDESGMPKERFSAEFPKEGPSILRIQQVVRGDSAAYFCASSSAIGTSWRAESYNEQFFGPGTRLTVL.

This clonotype appeared a few times. The chain employs TRBV30 and TRBJ2-4, with D perhaps matching TRBD1 or TRBD2 (6 bases each). V gave up 3 bases and J gave up 7 bases, with 13 bases separating them. Germline CDR1 reads GTSNPN; CDR2 reads SVGIG (reference sequence). This CDR3 is built from 13 residues. CDR3 region: CAWSTPGANIQYF. CDR3 DNA sequence: TGTGCCTGGAGCACCCCGGGGGCGAACATTCAGTACTTC.

This clonotype has ten or more counts. The chain uses TRBV3-1 and TRBJ1-3; D is undetermined. The V and J ends lost 0 bases and 0 bases respectively, with 6 bases between them. The germline CDR1 and CDR2 sequences are LGHDT and YNNKEL (reference sequence). The CDR3 is 15 residues long. The CDR3 is CASSQDGSSGNTIYF. In DNA, the CDR3 is TGTGCCAGCAGCCAAGACGGAAGCTCTGGAAACACCATATATTTT.

The sample holds many counts of this clonotype. The rearrangement uses TRBV12-3 or TRBV12-4 and TRBJ2-2; D might be TRBD2 (7 bases). The length of the CDR3 is 17 residues. V lost 5 bases, J lost 7 bases, and 23 bases lay in between. The CDR3 protein is CASSPRVRGGGGGELFF. CDR3 nucleotide sequence: TGTGCCAGCAGTCCCCGGGTGAGGGGGGGCGGCGGCGGGGAGCTGTTTTTT.

The gene calls are TRBV7-9 and TRBJ2-1, with 10 bases fitting TRBD2. The V segment lost 6 bases and the J segment 5 bases; nucleotides outside the gene matches: 16. Germline V gene data show CDR1 as SEHNR and CDR2 as FQNEAQ (reference sequence). The CDR3 consists of 18 residues. CDR3 in DNA: TGTGCCAGCAGTCGGCTCCCGGTAGCGGGGGGATTCGACAATGAGCAGTTCTTC. Residues: CASSRLPVAGGFDNEQFF. Based on the CDR3 plus reference TRBV7-9 and TRBJ2-1, the full variable domain is DTGVSQNPRHKITKRGQNVTFRCDPISEHNRLYWYRQTLGQGPEFLTYFQNEAQLEKSRLLSDRFSAERPKGSFSTLEIQRTEQGDSAMYLCASSRLPVAGGFDNEQFFGPGTRLTVL.